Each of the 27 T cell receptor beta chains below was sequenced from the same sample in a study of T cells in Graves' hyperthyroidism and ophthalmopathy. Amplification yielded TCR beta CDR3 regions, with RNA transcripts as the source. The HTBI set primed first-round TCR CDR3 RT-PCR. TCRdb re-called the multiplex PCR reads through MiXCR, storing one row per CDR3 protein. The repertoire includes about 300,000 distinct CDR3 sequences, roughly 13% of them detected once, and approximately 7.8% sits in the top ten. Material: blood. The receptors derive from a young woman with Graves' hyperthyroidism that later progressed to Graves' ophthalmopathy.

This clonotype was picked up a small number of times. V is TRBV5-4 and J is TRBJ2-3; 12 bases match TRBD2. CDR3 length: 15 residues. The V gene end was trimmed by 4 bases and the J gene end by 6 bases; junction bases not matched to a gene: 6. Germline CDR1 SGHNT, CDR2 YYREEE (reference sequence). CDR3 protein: CASSVGLAGGDTQYF. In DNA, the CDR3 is TGTGCCAGCAGCGTGGGACTAGCGGGCGGCGATACGCAGTATTTT.

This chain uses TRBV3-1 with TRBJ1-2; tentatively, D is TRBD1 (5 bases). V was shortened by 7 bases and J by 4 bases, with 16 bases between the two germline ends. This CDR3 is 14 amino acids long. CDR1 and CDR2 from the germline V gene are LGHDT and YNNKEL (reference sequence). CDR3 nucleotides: TGTGCCAGCACCCTCGCGGGGGGGGGCTATGGCTACACCTTC. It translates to CASTLAGGGYGYTF.

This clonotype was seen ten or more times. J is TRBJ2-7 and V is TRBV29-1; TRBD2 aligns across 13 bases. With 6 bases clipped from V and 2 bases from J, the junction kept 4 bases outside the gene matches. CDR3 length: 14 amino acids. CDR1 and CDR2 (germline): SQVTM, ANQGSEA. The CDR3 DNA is TGCAGCGTCGCAGGACTAGCGGGAGCCTACGAGCAGTACTTC. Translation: CSVAGLAGAYEQYF.

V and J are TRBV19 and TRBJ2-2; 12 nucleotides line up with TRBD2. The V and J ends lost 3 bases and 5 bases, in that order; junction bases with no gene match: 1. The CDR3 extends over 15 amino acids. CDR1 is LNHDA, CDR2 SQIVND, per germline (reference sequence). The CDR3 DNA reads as TGTGCCAGTAGTATGGGGACTAGCGGGACCGGGGAGCTGTTTTTT. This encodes CASSMGTSGTGELFF.

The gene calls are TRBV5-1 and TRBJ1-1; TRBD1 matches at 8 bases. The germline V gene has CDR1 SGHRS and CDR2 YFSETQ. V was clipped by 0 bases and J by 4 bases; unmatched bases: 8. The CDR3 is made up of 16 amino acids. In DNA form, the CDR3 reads TGCGCCAGCAGCTTGGCAGGCGTCCAGGGGGCCACTGAAGCTTTCTTT. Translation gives CASSLAGVQGATEAFF.

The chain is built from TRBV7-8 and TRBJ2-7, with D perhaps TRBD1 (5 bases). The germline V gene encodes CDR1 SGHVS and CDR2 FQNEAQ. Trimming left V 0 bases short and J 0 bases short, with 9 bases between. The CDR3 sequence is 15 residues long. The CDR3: CASSLALGPSYEQYF. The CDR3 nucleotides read TGTGCCAGCAGCTTAGCGCTGGGGCCCTCCTACGAGCAGTACTTC.

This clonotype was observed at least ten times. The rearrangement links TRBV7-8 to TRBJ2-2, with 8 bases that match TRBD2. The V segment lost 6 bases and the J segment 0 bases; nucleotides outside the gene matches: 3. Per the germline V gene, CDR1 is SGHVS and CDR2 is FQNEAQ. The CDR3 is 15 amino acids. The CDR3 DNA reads TGTGCCAGCAGGATACTAGCGGCGAACACCGGGGAGCTGTTTTTT. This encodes CASRILAANTGELFF.

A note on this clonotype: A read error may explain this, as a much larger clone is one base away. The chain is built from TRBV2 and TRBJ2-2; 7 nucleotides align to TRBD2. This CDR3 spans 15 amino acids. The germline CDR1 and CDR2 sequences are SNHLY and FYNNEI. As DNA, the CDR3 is TGTGCCAGCAGTGGCAATCTAGCGGTGACCGGGGAGCTGTCTTTT. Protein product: CASSGNLAVTGELSF.

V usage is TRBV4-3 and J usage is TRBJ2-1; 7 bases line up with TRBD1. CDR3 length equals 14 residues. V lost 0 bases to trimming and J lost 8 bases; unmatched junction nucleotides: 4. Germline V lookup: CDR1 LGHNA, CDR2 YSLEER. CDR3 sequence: CASSQESQGYEQFF. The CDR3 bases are TGCGCCAGCAGCCAAGAATCACAGGGGTATGAGCAGTTCTTC.

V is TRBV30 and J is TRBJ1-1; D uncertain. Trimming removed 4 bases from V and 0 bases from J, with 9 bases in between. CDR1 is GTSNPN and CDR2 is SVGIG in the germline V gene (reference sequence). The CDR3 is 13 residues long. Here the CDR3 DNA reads TGTGCCTGGAACAAGGCGGTGAACACTGAAGCTTTCTTT. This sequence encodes CAWNKAVNTEAFF.

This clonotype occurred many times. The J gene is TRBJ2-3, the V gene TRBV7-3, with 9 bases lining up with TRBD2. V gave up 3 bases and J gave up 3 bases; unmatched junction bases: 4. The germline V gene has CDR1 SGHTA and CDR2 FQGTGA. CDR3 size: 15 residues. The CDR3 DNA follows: TGTGCCAGCAGCTTTAGCGGGAGCGGGACAGATACGCAGTATTTT. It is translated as CASSFSGSGTDTQYF.

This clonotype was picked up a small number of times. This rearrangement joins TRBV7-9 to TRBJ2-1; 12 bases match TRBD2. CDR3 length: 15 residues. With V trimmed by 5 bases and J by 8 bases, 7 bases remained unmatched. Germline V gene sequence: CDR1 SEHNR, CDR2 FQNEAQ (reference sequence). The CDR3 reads CASSLLAGGPDEQFF. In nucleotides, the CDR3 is TGTGCCAGCAGCCTTCTAGCGGGAGGGCCGGATGAGCAGTTCTTC.

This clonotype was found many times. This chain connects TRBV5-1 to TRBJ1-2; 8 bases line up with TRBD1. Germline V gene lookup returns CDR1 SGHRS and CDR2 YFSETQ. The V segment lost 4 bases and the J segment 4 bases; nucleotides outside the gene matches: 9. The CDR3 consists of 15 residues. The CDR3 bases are TGCGCCAGCAGCCCATTGACAGGGGCGGGCTATGGCTACACCTTC. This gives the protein CASSPLTGAGYGYTF.

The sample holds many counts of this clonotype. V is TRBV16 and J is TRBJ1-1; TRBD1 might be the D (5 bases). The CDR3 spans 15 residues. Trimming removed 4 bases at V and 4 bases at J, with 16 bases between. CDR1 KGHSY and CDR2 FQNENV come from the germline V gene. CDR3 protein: CASSPKSPGGTEAFF. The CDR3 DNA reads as TGTGCCAGCAGCCCCAAATCCCCTGGGGGCACTGAAGCTTTCTTT. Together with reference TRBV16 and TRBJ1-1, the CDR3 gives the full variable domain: GEEVAQTPKHLVRGEGQKAKLYCAPIKGHSYVFWYQQVLKNEFKFLISFQNENVFDETGMPKERFSAKCLPNSPCSLEIQATKLEDSAVYFCASSPKSPGGTEAFFGQGTRLTVV.

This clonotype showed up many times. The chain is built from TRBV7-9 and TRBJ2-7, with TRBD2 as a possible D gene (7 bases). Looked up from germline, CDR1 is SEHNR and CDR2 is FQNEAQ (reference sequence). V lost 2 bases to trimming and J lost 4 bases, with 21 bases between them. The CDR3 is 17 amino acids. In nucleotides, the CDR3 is TGTGCCAGCAGCTTACCGATGACGGGGGGCGCAGGTTACGAGCAGTACTTC. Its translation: CASSLPMTGGAGYEQYF. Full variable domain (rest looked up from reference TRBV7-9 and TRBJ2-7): DTGVSQNPRHKITKRGQNVTFRCDPISEHNRLYWYRQTLGQGPEFLTYFQNEAQLEKSRLLSDRFSAERPKGSFSTLEIQRTEQGDSAMYLCASSLPMTGGAGYEQYFGPGTRLTVT.

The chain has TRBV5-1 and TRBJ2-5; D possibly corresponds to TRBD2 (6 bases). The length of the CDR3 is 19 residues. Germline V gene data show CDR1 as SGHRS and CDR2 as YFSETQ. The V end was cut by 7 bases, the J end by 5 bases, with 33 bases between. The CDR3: CASGPSLGGSGTTRETQYF. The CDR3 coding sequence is TGCGCCAGCGGACCGAGCTTGGGAGGTAGCGGAACGACGCGGGAGACCCAGTACTTC. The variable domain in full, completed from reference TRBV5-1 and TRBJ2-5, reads KAGVTQTPRYLIKTRGQQVTLSCSPISGHRSVSWYQQTPGQGLQFLFEYFSETQRNKGNFPGRFSGRQFSNSRSEMNVSTLELGDSALYLCASGPSLGGSGTTRETQYFGPGTRLLVL.

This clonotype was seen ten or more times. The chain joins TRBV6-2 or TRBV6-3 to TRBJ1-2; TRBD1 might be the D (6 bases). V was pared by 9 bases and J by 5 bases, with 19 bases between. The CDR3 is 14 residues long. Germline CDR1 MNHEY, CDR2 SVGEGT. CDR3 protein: CASRGAEGSYGYTF. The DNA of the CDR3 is TGTGCCAGTCGGGGGGCGGAAGGATCTTATGGCTACACCTTC.

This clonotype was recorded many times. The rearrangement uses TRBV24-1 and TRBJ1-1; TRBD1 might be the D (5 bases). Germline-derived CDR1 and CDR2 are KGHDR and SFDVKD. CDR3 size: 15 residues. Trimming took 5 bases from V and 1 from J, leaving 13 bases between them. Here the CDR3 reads CATSGGWQGNTEAFF. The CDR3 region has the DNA TGTGCCACCAGTGGGGGGTGGCAGGGGAACACTGAAGCTTTCTTT.

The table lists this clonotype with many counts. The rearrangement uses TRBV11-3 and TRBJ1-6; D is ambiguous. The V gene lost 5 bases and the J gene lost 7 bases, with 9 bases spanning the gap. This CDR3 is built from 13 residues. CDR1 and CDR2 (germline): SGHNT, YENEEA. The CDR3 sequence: CASSPGMNSPLHF. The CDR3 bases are TGTGCCAGCAGCCCGGGCATGAATTCACCCCTCCACTTT. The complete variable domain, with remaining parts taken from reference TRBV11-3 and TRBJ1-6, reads EAGVVQSPRYKIIEKKQPVAFWCNPISGHNTLYWYLQNLGQGPELLIRYENEEAVDDSQLPKDRFSAERLKGVDSTLKIQPAELGDSAVYLCASSPGMNSPLHFGNGTRLTVT.

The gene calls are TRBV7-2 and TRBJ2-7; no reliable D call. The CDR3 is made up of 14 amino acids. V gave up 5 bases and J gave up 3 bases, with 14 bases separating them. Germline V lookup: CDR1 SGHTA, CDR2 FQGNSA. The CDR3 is CASSPMESVYEQYF. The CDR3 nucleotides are TGTGCCAGCAGCCCGATGGAATCTGTCTACGAGCAGTACTTC.

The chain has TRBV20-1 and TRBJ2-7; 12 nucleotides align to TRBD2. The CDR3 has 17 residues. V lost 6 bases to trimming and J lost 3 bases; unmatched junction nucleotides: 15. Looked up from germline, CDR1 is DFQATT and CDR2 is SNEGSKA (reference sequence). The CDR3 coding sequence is TGCAGTGCCTCCTCTTTGACTAGCGGGAGAGAGGTCTACGAGCAGTACTTC. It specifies CSASSLTSGREVYEQYF.

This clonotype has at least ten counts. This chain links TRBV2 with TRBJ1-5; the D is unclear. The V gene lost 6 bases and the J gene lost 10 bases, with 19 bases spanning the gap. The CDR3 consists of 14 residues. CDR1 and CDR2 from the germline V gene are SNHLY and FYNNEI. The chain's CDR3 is CASRQGLPDSPQHF. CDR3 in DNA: TGTGCCAGCAGGCAAGGACTGCCGGACTCACCCCAGCATTTT.

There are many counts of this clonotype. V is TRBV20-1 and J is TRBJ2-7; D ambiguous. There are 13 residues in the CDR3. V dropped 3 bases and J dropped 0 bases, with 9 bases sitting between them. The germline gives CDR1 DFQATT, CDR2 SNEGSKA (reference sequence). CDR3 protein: CSARQDISYEQYF. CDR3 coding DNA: TGCAGTGCTAGGCAAGACATCTCCTACGAGCAGTACTTC.

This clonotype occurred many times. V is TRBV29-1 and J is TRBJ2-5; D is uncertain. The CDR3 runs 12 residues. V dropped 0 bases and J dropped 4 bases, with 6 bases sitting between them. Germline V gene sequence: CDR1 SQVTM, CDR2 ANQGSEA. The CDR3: CSVEEGSETQYF. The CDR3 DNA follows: TGCAGCGTTGAAGAGGGCTCAGAGACCCAGTACTTC.

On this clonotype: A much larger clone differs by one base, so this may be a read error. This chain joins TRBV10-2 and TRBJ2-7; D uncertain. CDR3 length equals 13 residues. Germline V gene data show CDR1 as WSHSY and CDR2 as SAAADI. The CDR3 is CAISNNPSYEQYF. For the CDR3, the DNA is TGCGCCATCAGTAATAACCCCTCCTACGAGCAGTACTTC.

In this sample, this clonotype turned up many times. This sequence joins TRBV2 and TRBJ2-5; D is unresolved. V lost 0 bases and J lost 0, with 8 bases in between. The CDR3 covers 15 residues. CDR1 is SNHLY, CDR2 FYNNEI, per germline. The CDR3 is CASSEAEVYQETQYF. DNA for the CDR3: TGTGCCAGCAGTGAAGCTGAGGTGTACCAAGAGACCCAGTACTTC.

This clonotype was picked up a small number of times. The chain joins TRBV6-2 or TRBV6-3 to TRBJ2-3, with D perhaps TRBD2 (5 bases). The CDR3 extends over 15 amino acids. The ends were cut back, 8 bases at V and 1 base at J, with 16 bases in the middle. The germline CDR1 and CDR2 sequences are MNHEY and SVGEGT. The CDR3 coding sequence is TGTGCCAGCGCCCGGGGAGCGCGGGGCACAGATACGCAGTATTTT. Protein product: CASARGARGTDTQYF.